This T cell receptor (beta chain) was obtained from a study of CD8+ T cells in alopecia areata. Study overall: Tofacitinib continued for 6 to 18 months and was then withheld for 6 months.

Lesional scalp punch biopsies and peripheral blood were collected from alopecia areata patients. Extracted RNA was reverse transcribed into cDNA, the sequencing template. This table comes from immunoSEQ multiplex PCR, and its TCRdb copy is limited to in-frame clones, with some not included. The data show about 150,000 clones, 45% to 55% seen once. This clone has a handful of counts. Per germline, CDR1 MNHEY and CDR2 SMNVEV (reference sequence). The CDR3 runs to 15 residues. Trimming took off 1 base at V and 2 bases at J, with 10 bases between the two ends. The TCR originated in a human donor with alopecia areata. The sample was CD8+ T cells sorted from blood, taken at week 0. The V call is TRBV27, the J call TRBJ2-3; D may be TRBD2 (5 bases). The CDR3 spells CASSLYRGNTDTQYF. The DNA for the CDR3 is TGTGCCAGCAGTTTATACCGGGGAAACACAGATACGCAGTATTTT.